This TCR beta chain was captured in a study of cytomegalovirus exposure and HLA in healthy donors (dated by TCRdb to about 2017). With regard to the full study: In an earlier analysis of 450 to 750 of the donors, under 300 Gb of sequence data and some 120 million unique TCR beta sequences from 180 million or so T cells were reported. Roughly 300 gigabases of sequencing data and 70 million to 85 million unique TCR sequences were included in an early release covering 550 to 650 HLA-typed donors. Of the 300 to 500 genotyped donors, roughly 76% were placed in the genetic ancestry cluster associated with self-reported Caucasian donors. The study was designed to test whether signatures of past pathogen exposure could be identified by cataloging public T cell receptors. The study profiled the T cell repertoires of under 700 subjects by immunosequencing and related them to cytomegalovirus serostatus. A separate validation cohort of over a hundred different subjects was used in addition to the roughly 700-subject first cohort. To predict cytomegalovirus infection status, the study brought together high-throughput TCR immunosequencing, statistical association of individual TCRs with disease status, and machine learning. In a later analysis, previously published TCR beta repertoires from some 640 donors were re-analyzed and high-resolution HLA genotyping was added so that TCR occurrence patterns could be studied. The later analysis used no new phenotypic data to find candidate immune exposures, relying instead on TCR beta sequences and their occurrence across donors. An earlier analysis of 587 of the donors used high-throughput TCR beta sequencing to judge whether each TCR beta V gene segment behaved as functional or pseudogenic. Donor age, sex, ethnicity and CMV serostatus were compiled alongside the repertoire data. Genome-wide SNP genotypes for about 60% of the 666 donors were used in a later genetic analysis, which treated that subset as a discovery cohort. Every discovery cohort repertoire had been produced on one sequencing platform. Class I and class II HLA loci were covered by the typing at four-digit resolution. The number of donors typed differed by locus, with roughly 629-640 for A, B, C, DRB1 and DQB1, 522 for DQA1, 600 to 610 for DPA1, and about 450 for DPB1. Several DR-DQ haplotypes were treated as single units for association and clustering because of strong linkage in the cohort. Among about 400 genotyped donors of the cohort, an average of around 240,000 unique TCR beta nucleotide sequences was sequenced per donor, of which roughly 18% were non-productive.

On the study overall, not on this receptor specifically: Broadly in line with IMGT annotations, most TCR beta V segments showed up in productive rearrangements about 87% or about 30% of the time in an earlier analysis of approximately 600 of the donors. Correlated functional status among segregating V segments might reflect linkage disequilibrium, but an unknown experimental factor could not be ruled out. In a later analysis, 16,951 TCR beta sequences were associated with specific HLA alleles at a false discovery rate of 0.05. Some IMGT-functional V segments, including TRBV6-2 and TRBV6-3, could not be distinguished by the 87-base-pair reads and were therefore excluded. According to a later analysis, most CMV-associated TCR beta chains appeared to be HLA-restricted, and the HLA associations seemed to be driven largely by CMV exposure. Most TCR sequences were seen in very few donors, while some public TCRs were found in many individuals. Strong co-occurrence of HLA alleles, especially DR and DQ, made assigning TCR associations to individual alleles difficult. In a later analysis, HLA-associated TCR beta chains were found to be more clonally expanded and to have lower generation probabilities than equally common non-associated chains. In both the original and validation cohorts, the classifier was reported to diagnose cytomegalovirus status with high specificity and sensitivity. Roughly uniform sequencing depth across donors was assumed in presence/absence analyses, although this assumption may not hold. Because HLA typing was missing for some donors at each locus, association tests included only the typed subset. A few of the identified cytomegalovirus-associated TCR beta chains were confirmed in vitro to be specific for cytomegalovirus antigens. A further reported finding was that TCR beta sequences accurately predicted the HLA-A and HLA-B alleles for most subjects in the first cohort. Compared with the 666-donor mean, donors in an Asian-associated ancestry cluster had fewer N-insertions in productive TCRs, according to a later genetic analysis. A total of 164 TCR beta chains were listed by the study as associated with cytomegalovirus. For the cohort, immune exposure information was limited to CMV serostatus. A later analysis found that TCR association rates varied across HLA loci, with DRB1 alleles showing the most associated TCRs and HLA-C alleles the fewest. It was suggested by the authors that the approach could potentially be generalized to other disease states and immunological phenotypes. In this cohort, only TCR beta chains were sequenced, and detectable features were limited by the absence of alpha or paired-chain data. Because counts were too low, about 18 rarely observed V segments, including chromosome 9 orphons, were excluded from the earlier analysis of under 650 of the donors. Several of the top co-occurrence clusters appeared to be linked to parvovirus B19, influenza, CMV and Epstein-Barr virus, according to a later analysis. V-gene and J-gene trimming of TCR beta chains was associated with a missense DCLRE1C variant in a later genetic analysis, and the association was replicated in an independent cohort. A cluster of highly shared sequence variants was judged likely to be a technical artifact of the sequencing pipeline.

Library creation used the immunoSEQ multiplex PCR assay. For the multiplex PCR, a mixture combining 60 forward primers for TCR Vbeta segments and 13 reverse primers for TCR Jbeta segments was used. The CDR3 region of rearranged TCR beta genes was amplified from genomic DNA with a multiplex PCR assay. The Illumina HiSeq System was used to sequence the amplified TCR beta libraries as 87-base-pair reads. Processing in the source paper ran as follows. A later analysis tallied 80 million to 95 million unique TCR beta chains across the approximately 670 repertoires, and about 10 million of those chains were shared by two or more donors. A nearest-neighbor algorithm error-corrected the raw reads and collapsed the reads into unique sequences, merging closely related sequences to remove PCR and sequencing errors. Alignment of CDR3 sequences to IMGT reference sequences was used to assign V, D and J gene segments. For a sequence to be retained, at least a six-nucleotide match to both a V gene segment and a J gene segment was required. A rearrangement counted as productive if the CDR3 had no stop codons and remained in frame with V and J, and every other rearrangement counted as non-productive. CDR3 was defined according to IMGT convention as the region running from the second conserved V-encoded cysteine to the conserved J-encoded phenylalanine. Sequences without an unambiguous match to a single V gene segment were excluded from the earlier analysis of over 500 of the donors. In an earlier analysis of 587 of the donors, V segments were called functional above 56.7% productive rearrangements and were called segregating when the between-donor standard deviation exceeded 5%. A statistical classification framework was built to diagnose cytomegalovirus status from the catalog of TCR beta chain sequences. In a later analysis, TCR nucleotide sequences were compared against IMGT/GENE-DB human TR gene sequences so that V and J genes could be assigned. Using the TCRdist pipeline, a later analysis assigned CDR3 sequences along with most-parsimonious VDJ recombination scenarios. In a later analysis, each TCR beta chain was defined by its CDR3 amino acid sequence together with its V-gene family, and reads lacking a unique V-gene family were excluded. A later analysis removed 550 to 650 highly shared, low-generation-probability nucleotide sequences to deal with suspected cross-contamination and a sequencing artifact. In a later analysis, a clonal expansion index for each public chain was calculated from normalized within-repertoire ranks of inferred template counts. In a later analysis, generation probabilities were computed using a VDJ recombination model fitted to out-of-frame rearrangements, and the results were checked against IGoR. In a later analysis, hypergeometric tests were used to score TCR-TCR, TCR-HLA and TCR-CMV co-occurrence, with a repertoire-size bias correction applied to TCR pairs. A later analysis estimated false discovery rates by permuting HLA or CMV assignments 20 times. A later analysis grouped co-occurring TCRs with DBSCAN, adding TCRdist sequence similarity when clustering within HLA-allele-positive subsets. Co-occurrence clustering excluded repertoires with fewer than 30,000 or more than 120,000 public chains, plus five with anomalous nucleotide sharing. TCRdb re-hosts the immuneACCESS table, in-frame sequences only. Its copies lack some clones; in the studies checked, an unresolved V gene accounts for under half of them, and the cause for the rest is not known. Clone size and V and J calls were adopted from that table, with D and trimming inferred from the DNA. In this sample the table shows about 190,000 clones, roughly 80% of which occur a single time. Around 3.7% of the sample is taken by the ten largest.

In total, 500 to 700 healthy bone marrow donors made up the cohort. At the time of sampling, all cohort members were nominally healthy, though unrecorded immune exposures were likely present. The donor was CMV seropositive and was included in the group of approximately 310 seropositive cohort members. Each donor provided a peripheral blood sample, and peripheral blood mononuclear cells were used for TCR beta sequencing. The Qiagen DNeasy Blood Extraction Kit was used to extract genomic DNA from the blood cell samples. This clone occurred once. Its antigen remains undetermined. No qualities accompany the bases; no much larger clone lies one base away. Cut back by 2 bases and 2 bases, the V and J ends lie 10 bases apart. CDR3 length: 14 amino acids, cysteine to phenylalanine. Only the CDR3 part of the read is kept: 42 bases, read in frame from the first base. Via the germline V gene, CDR1 is SGHDT and CDR2 YYEEEE.

Sequencing was carried out using PBMCs. The rearranged segments are TRBV5-6 and TRBJ2-5; possibly the D gene is TRBD1, per 5 matching bases. The clonotype was recovered from a middle-aged man in good health and CMV-seropositive. The bases read TGTGCCAGCAGCTTTGGTGCAGGGCAAGAGACCCAGTACTTC. The resulting protein is CASSFGAGQETQYF. Here the CDR3 is joined to the reference TRBV5-6 and TRBJ2-5 genes, and the full variable domain is: DAGVTQSPTHLIKTRGQQVTLRCSPKSGHDTVSWYQQALGQGPQFIFQYYEEEERQRGNFPDRFSGHQFPNYSSELNVNALLLGDSALYLCASSFGAGQETQYFGPGTRLLVL.